The rows below give T cell receptor beta chains drawn from one sample of a study of blood T cell repertoires in COVID-19. TCRdb's copy holds only in-frame clones and misses some; the assay was immunoSEQ multiplex PCR. The sample includes roughly 67,000 clones, roughly 72% seen only once; the top ten take over 6%. Material for sequencing was peripheral blood. The origin of the receptors is a woman between 45 and 60 years old with active or convalescent COVID-19. The CDR3 runs from the conserved cysteine through the conserved F or W. The order of the fields is V gene, clone size, CDR3 protein. The size field is filled for only some rows; it gives once, few, many or a size class.

v_gene: TRBV29-1; abundance: .; CDR3aa: CSAETGGATQYF
v_gene: TRBV5-1; abundance: .; CDR3aa: CASSDARGLDEQYF
v_gene: TRBV19; abundance: .; CDR3aa: CASSPRANTEAFF
v_gene: TRBV6-5; abundance: .; CDR3aa: CASSYPQGEAFF
v_gene: TRBV7-6; abundance: few; CDR3aa: CASSLGTGGSYEQYF
v_gene: TRBV6-2/TRBV6-3; abundance: .; CDR3aa: CASSSGSHGYTF
v_gene: TRBV2; abundance: .; CDR3aa: CASSPGTGNTGELFF
v_gene: TRBV4-2; abundance: few; CDR3aa: CASSSLKNPRGYTF
v_gene: TRBV4-1; abundance: medium-sized; CDR3aa: CASSQDIGTGDPYEQYF
v_gene: TRBV19; abundance: .; CDR3aa: CASNWGQGSNGYTF